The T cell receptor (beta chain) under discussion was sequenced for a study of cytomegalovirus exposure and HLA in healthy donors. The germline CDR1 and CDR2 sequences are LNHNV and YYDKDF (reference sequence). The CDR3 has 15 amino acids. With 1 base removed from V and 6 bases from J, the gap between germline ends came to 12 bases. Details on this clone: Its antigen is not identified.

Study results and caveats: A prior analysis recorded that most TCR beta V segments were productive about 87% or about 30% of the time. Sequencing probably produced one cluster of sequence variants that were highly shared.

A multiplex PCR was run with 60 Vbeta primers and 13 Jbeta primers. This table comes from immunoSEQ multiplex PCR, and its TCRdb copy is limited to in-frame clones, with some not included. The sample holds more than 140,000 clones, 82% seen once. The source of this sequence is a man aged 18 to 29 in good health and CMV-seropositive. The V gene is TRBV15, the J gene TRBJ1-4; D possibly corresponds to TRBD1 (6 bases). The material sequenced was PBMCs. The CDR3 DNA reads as TGTGCCACCAGCAGAGGGGCAGGGGCGGATGAAAAACTGTTTTTT. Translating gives CATSRGAGADEKLFF.